This T cell receptor beta chain was recovered during a study of blood T cell repertoires in COVID-19. Study-level information: Samples representing acute and convalescent COVID-19 were sourced from the United States, Italy and Spain.

Authors' methods: Amplifying reference gene primers gave estimates of nucleated cell counts. The protocol was immunoSEQ multiplex PCR, while the TCRdb copy is restricted to in-frame clones and leaves out a portion. Clone size and V and J calls were adopted from that table, with D and trimming inferred from the DNA. The sample yields about 43,000 clones, 70% to 85% seen once. The CDR3 runs to 13 residues. From germline, CDR1 is SGHNT and CDR2 YYREEE (reference sequence). The V gene end was trimmed by 4 bases and the J gene end by 5 bases; junction bases not matched to a gene: 6. The sequencing sample was made of peripheral blood. The TCR sequence derives from a woman between 55 and 75 years old with acute or convalescent COVID-19. The chain links TRBV5-4 to TRBJ2-7; TRBD1 agrees at 7 bases. CDR3 nucleotides: TGTGCCAGCAGCAGAGTAGGGGGCGACGAGCAGTACTTC. It yields the protein CASSRVGGDEQYF. Together with reference TRBV5-4 and TRBJ2-7, the CDR3 gives the full variable domain: ETGVTQSPTHLIKTRGQQVTLRCSSQSGHNTVSWYQQALGQGPQFIFQYYREEENGRGNFPPRFSGLQFPNYSSELNVNALELDDSALYLCASSRVGGDEQYFGPGTRLTVT.